Detailed here is one T cell receptor beta chain. What it recognizes is unknown. This sample stems from a study of cytomegalovirus exposure and HLA in healthy donors. Across the whole study: HLA-typed donors contributed some 83 million unique TCRs, which were held in an early data release.

Likely unrecorded immune exposures existed in these nominally healthy donors. PCR was performed using 60 Vbeta and 13 Jbeta primers. The data were produced by immunoSEQ multiplex PCR, yet TCRdb's version contains in-frame clones alone and is incomplete. The data show 110,000 or so clones, less than 80% seen once. General study points: It was only CMV serostatus that was available as immune exposure information. A later analysis revealed that TCR association rates differed between HLA loci, peaking at DRB1 and bottoming out at HLA-C.

This CDR3 has 12 residues. The V and J ends lost 3 bases and 9 bases respectively, with 10 bases between them. Germline V CDR1 and CDR2: SGHRS, YFSETQ. The origin of this receptor is a woman aged 40 to 50 in good health and CMV-seropositive. The chain links TRBV5-1 to TRBJ2-1; the D is unclear. Sequencing used PBMCs. The DNA of the CDR3 is TGCGCCAGCAGCTCCCCTGGCGGTGAGCAGTTCTTC. Its protein product is CASSSPGGEQFF.